This T cell receptor (beta chain) was recorded in a study of TIL therapy for anti-PD-1-resistant metastatic lung cancer. As for time point: pre-treatment sample, taken before nivolumab and TIL therapy. Tumor tissue came from excised metastases, mostly pleural nodules or supraclavicular lymph nodes. The immunoSEQ assay was v3. Each library reached some 2 million read pairs, or 5-6 million at deep level. Clones were read by immunoSEQ multiplex PCR, and TCRdb kept only the in-frame ones, dropping some. The table lists 10,000 or so clones, about 55% of them singletons. Unmatched junction bases numbered 2, after V lost 3 bases and J lost 5 bases. This CDR3 has 15 residues. Germline V CDR1 and CDR2: SGHNT, YYREEE (reference sequence).

This TCR was sampled from a person between 25 and 79 years old with non-small cell lung cancer. The V gene is TRBV5-4, the J gene TRBJ2-1; 13 bases are shared with TRBD2. The source material was tumor tissue, sampled at baseline. CDR3 loop: CASSYGLAGDNEQFF. The CDR3 region has the DNA TGTGCCAGCAGCTACGGACTAGCGGGGGACAATGAGCAGTTCTTC.